This entry lists 28 T cell receptor beta chains sequenced from one sample in a study of radiation and T cells in renal cell carcinoma. Time point here: blood 2 weeks post-SBRT. Treatment specified: 15 Gy SBRT to primary tumor, nephrectomy 4 weeks later. Clones were sequenced by immunoSEQ multiplex PCR, and TCRdb holds only the in-frame ones, with some missing. The table has about 130,000 clones, around 81% seen once. This sample comprised blood, obtained from a patient whose treatment included radiotherapy and nephrectomy. These receptors all stem from a man in his forties or fifties with renal cell carcinoma.

The V and J genes are TRBV6-5 and TRBJ2-3; D possibly corresponds to TRBD1 (5 bases). CDR1 and CDR2 from the germline V gene are MNHEY and SVGAGI. V lost 0 bases and J lost 1, with 8 bases in between. This CDR3 is built from 15 residues. The CDR3 protein is CASSYSVGGTDTQYF. CDR3 in DNA: TGTGCCAGCAGTTACTCGGTAGGGGGCACAGATACGCAGTATTTT.

This chain links TRBV6-5 with TRBJ2-7; TRBD2 might be the D (6 bases). Germline V gives CDR1 MNHEY, CDR2 SVGAGI. The CDR3 extends over 15 amino acids. Trimming removed 5 bases at V and 3 bases at J, with 17 bases between. The CDR3 region has the DNA TGTGCCAGCAGTCCCCTCGGGACTCGATACTACGAGCAGTACTTC. Protein product: CASSPLGTRYYEQYF.

V gene TRBV5-4 combines with J gene TRBJ2-3; D is unresolved. V lost 7 bases and J 3 bases, leaving 15 bases between the germline ends. This CDR3 comprises 14 residues. Germline V CDR1 and CDR2: SGHNT, YYREEE (reference sequence). The CDR3 DNA is TGTGCCAGCGGCCCTCGAACAGCGACAGATACGCAGTATTTT. Translation gives CASGPRTATDTQYF.

This rearrangement joins TRBV30 to TRBJ2-2; D is ambiguous. Between the trimmed V and J ends, which lost 3 bases and 3 bases, there was a span of 8 bases. The CDR3 has 13 residues. Germline CDR1 is GTSNPN and CDR2 is SVGIG (reference sequence). CDR3 amino acids: CAWRPIDTGELFF. The CDR3 DNA follows: TGTGCCTGGAGACCGATCGACACCGGGGAGCTGTTTTTT.

This chain links TRBV9 with TRBJ2-7; 8 bases are shared with TRBD1. The junction had 7 bases not matched to a gene; V was cut back by 0 bases and J by 5 bases. CDR3 length: 15 residues. Germline values: CDR1 SGDLS, CDR2 YYNGEE. The CDR3 DNA reads TGTGCCAGCAGCGTAGTGGACAGGGAGATCAACGAGCAGTACTTC. The encoded protein is CASSVVDREINEQYF.

J is TRBJ1-1 and V is TRBV29-1; no clear D. The CDR3 is 12 amino acids. V was trimmed by 7 bases and J by 5 bases, leaving 14 bases between them. CDR1 and CDR2 from the germline V gene are SQVTM and ANQGSEA. CDR3 residues: CSETNQWTEAFF. As DNA, the CDR3 is TGCAGCGAAACTAATCAGTGGACTGAAGCTTTCTTT.

This sequence joins TRBV4-3 and TRBJ2-3; 11 nucleotides match TRBD2. The CDR3 covers 19 residues. The germline gives CDR1 LGHNA, CDR2 YSLEER. V lost 0 bases to trimming and J lost 6 bases; unmatched junction nucleotides: 14. CDR3 bases: TGCGCCAGCAGCCAAGATGTTAGCGGGGGGGCGGGGAATATGGATACGCAGTATTTT. It translates to CASSQDVSGGAGNMDTQYF.

This clone was detected only once. The chain carries TRBV5-1 and TRBJ1-1, with 11 bases that match TRBD1. In germline, CDR1 is SGHRS, CDR2 YFSETQ. J lost 4 bases, V lost 4 bases, and 12 bases had no gene match. The CDR3 runs to 17 residues. CDR3 loop: CASSAGQGARDFTEAFF. The CDR3 nucleotides are TGCGCCAGCAGCGCAGGACAGGGGGCGCGGGATTTCACTGAAGCTTTCTTT.

This chain connects TRBV14 to TRBJ2-5; maybe TRBD1 (5 bases). The germline V and J ends were trimmed by 0 bases and 3 bases, with 11 bases remaining between them. CDR1 and CDR2 from the germline V gene are SGHDN and FVKESK. The CDR3 consists of 15 residues. The CDR3 DNA reads as TGTGCCAGCAGCCAAGAATGGGGCGGCGAAGAGACCCAGTACTTC. Its protein product is CASSQEWGGEETQYF.

This clone was counted a single time. The rearrangement uses TRBV11-3 and TRBJ2-7; TRBD2 agrees at 7 bases. V trimming: 3 bases; J trimming: 5 bases; junction bases outside the gene matches: 7. The germline CDR1 and CDR2 sequences are SGHNT and YENEEA. The CDR3 is made up of 14 amino acids. The CDR3 DNA sequence: TGTGCCAGCAGCTTTGGCGGGAGTAACCACGAGCAGTACTTC. Encoded protein: CASSFGGSNHEQYF.

The J gene is TRBJ1-4, the V gene TRBV11-2; TRBD1 agrees at 9 bases. From germline, CDR1 is SGHAT and CDR2 FQNNGV. This CDR3 has 19 amino acids. With V trimmed by 5 bases and J by 0 bases, 13 bases remained unmatched. CDR3 residues: CASSITGGIGAATNEKLFF. For the CDR3, the DNA is TGTGCCAGCAGCATAACAGGGGGCATTGGGGCAGCAACTAATGAAAAACTGTTTTTT. The complete variable domain, with remaining parts taken from reference TRBV11-2 and TRBJ1-4, reads EAGVAQSPRYKIIEKRQSVAFWCNPISGHATLYWYQQILGQGPKLLIQFQNNGVVDDSQLPKDRFSAERLKGVDSTLKIQPAKLEDSAVYLCASSITGGIGAATNEKLFFGSGTQLSVL.

J is TRBJ2-7 and V is TRBV5-4; weak D call: TRBD2 (5 bases). CDR1 is SGHNT and CDR2 is YYREEE in the germline V gene (reference sequence). Trimming left V 4 bases short and J 0 bases short, with 14 bases between. The CDR3 loop spans 15 amino acids. CDR3 region: CASSTTGGYSYEQYF. The CDR3 DNA reads as TGTGCCAGCAGCACCACTGGCGGGTACTCCTACGAGCAGTACTTC.

This sequence joins TRBV29-1 and TRBJ1-3; no clear D gene. Trimming removed 5 bases at V and 4 bases at J, with 12 bases between. Germline V lookup: CDR1 SQVTM, CDR2 ANQGSEA. This CDR3 has 13 amino acids. The CDR3 is CSVPATFGNTIYF. Here the CDR3 DNA reads TGCAGCGTTCCGGCCACTTTCGGAAACACCATATATTTT. Full variable domain (outside the CDR3, taken from reference TRBV29-1 and TRBJ1-3): SAVISQKPSRDICQRGTSLTIQCQVDSQVTMMFWYRQQPGQSLTLIATANQGSEATYESGFVIDKFPISRPNLTFSTLTVSNMSPEDSSIYLCSVPATFGNTIYFGEGSWLTVV.

In its sample, this clone was seen a few times. The J gene is TRBJ2-2, the V gene TRBV5-1, with D uncertain. The V and J ends lost 5 bases and 0 bases respectively, with 11 bases between them. The length of the CDR3 is 15 residues. Germline V gene lookup returns CDR1 SGHRS and CDR2 YFSETQ. CDR3 protein: CASRPGPPNTGELFF. In DNA, the CDR3 is TGCGCCAGCAGGCCCGGACCCCCGAACACCGGGGAGCTGTTTTTT.

This chain uses TRBV28 with TRBJ2-1; D call uncertain. Trimming shortened V by 0 bases and J by 6 bases, and 3 bases separated the two germline ends. The length of the CDR3 is 12 residues. Germline V lookup: CDR1 MDHEN, CDR2 SYDVKM. The CDR3 is CASSLWGNEQFF. For the CDR3, the DNA is TGTGCCAGCAGTTTATGGGGCAATGAGCAGTTCTTC.

This clone came up once. V gene TRBV6-5 combines with J gene TRBJ1-2, with 11 bases aligning to TRBD1. CDR1 is MNHEY and CDR2 is SVGAGI in the germline V gene. The trim removed 5 bases at V and 7 bases at J, leaving 6 bases unmatched. The CDR3 has 14 amino acids. The CDR3 here is CASSGRTGGGGYTF. The CDR3, as DNA: TGTGCCAGCAGTGGACGGACAGGGGGCGGTGGCTACACCTTC.

The V gene is TRBV2, the J gene TRBJ1-3; D is undetermined. The germline CDR1 and CDR2 sequences are SNHLY and FYNNEI. V shed 6 bases and J shed 0 bases, with 15 bases lying between them. This CDR3 has 16 residues. CDR3 protein: CASSRTNRPSGNTIYF. CDR3 DNA: TGTGCCAGCAGCAGGACTAATAGACCCTCTGGAAACACCATATATTTT.

This sequence joins TRBV19 and TRBJ2-7; possibly TRBD1 for D (5 bases). Looked up from germline, CDR1 is LNHDA and CDR2 is SQIVND (reference sequence). V lost 4 bases and J lost 2, with 9 bases in between. This CDR3 spans 13 amino acids. CDR3 amino acids: CASSTGHPYEQYF. In nucleotides, the CDR3 is TGTGCCAGTAGTACTGGACATCCCTACGAGCAGTACTTC.

The J gene is TRBJ2-1, the V gene TRBV5-1; D not resolved. Trimming took 1 base from V and 8 from J, leaving 16 bases between them. The CDR3 runs 15 residues. The V gene's germline CDR1 is SGHRS and CDR2 YFSETQ. CDR3 in amino acids: CASSLFYAQSYEQFF. As DNA, the CDR3 is TGCGCCAGCAGCTTGTTCTATGCCCAGTCCTATGAGCAGTTCTTC.

This clone appeared once. The chain links TRBV30 to TRBJ2-1; no definite D call. Germline values: CDR1 GTSNPN, CDR2 SVGIG (reference sequence). Trimming shortened V by 0 bases and J by 6 bases, and 6 bases separated the two germline ends. This CDR3 contains 12 residues. The chain's CDR3 is CAWSVSGNEQFF. CDR3 bases: TGTGCCTGGAGTGTATCGGGCAATGAGCAGTTCTTC.

The count of this clone is one. The V and J genes are TRBV28 and TRBJ2-7, with 10 bases aligning to TRBD1. CDR1 and CDR2 (germline): MDHEN, SYDVKM. The CDR3 spans 14 residues. Losses at the gene ends were 4 bases for V and 7 bases for J; bases not matched to a gene: 7. The CDR3 loop is CASSWTGGAWEQYF. The CDR3, as DNA: TGTGCCAGCAGTTGGACAGGGGGGGCTTGGGAGCAGTACTTC.

The V and J genes are TRBV28 and TRBJ1-3; unclear D gene. The V and J ends lost 7 bases and 3 bases respectively, with 16 bases between them. Germline-derived CDR1 and CDR2 are MDHEN and SYDVKM. The CDR3 length is 15 residues. Here the CDR3 reads CASTSEREVGNTIYF. The CDR3 DNA reads TGTGCCAGCACCAGCGAGAGGGAAGTTGGAAACACCATATATTTT. The variable domain in full, completed from reference TRBV28 and TRBJ1-3, reads DVKVTQSSRYLVKRTGEKVFLECVQDMDHENMFWYRQDPGLGLRLIYFSYDVKMKEKGDIPEGYSVSREKKERFSLILESASTNQTSMYLCASTSEREVGNTIYFGEGSWLTVV.

This chain uses TRBV25-1 with TRBJ2-6; D unresolved. Trimming cost V 1 base and J 0 bases, with 7 bases left between them. This CDR3 spans 16 amino acids. Germline CDR1 MGHDK, CDR2 SYGVNS. For the CDR3, the DNA is TGTGCCAGCAGTGAATTTGACGGCTCTGGGGCCAACGTCCTGACTTTC. Translating gives CASSEFDGSGANVLTF.

The chain couples TRBV10-3 to TRBJ2-1; D is ambiguous. CDR3 length: 14 residues. The germline CDR1 and CDR2 sequences are ENHRY and SYGVKD. V lost 10 bases, J lost 2 bases, and 15 bases lay in between. In nucleotides, the CDR3 is TGTGCCACCTACCCTGGGCTGACCTACAATGAGCAGTTCTTC. This gives the protein CATYPGLTYNEQFF.

V and J are TRBV5-1 and TRBJ2-3; D unclear. Germline V lookup: CDR1 SGHRS, CDR2 YFSETQ. This CDR3 has 15 amino acids. Trimming took 6 bases from V and 0 from J, leaving 14 bases between them. The DNA of the CDR3 is TGCGCCAGCACCCGCGAGGCCCCCAGCACAGATACGCAGTATTTT. It is translated as CASTREAPSTDTQYF.

A single count supports this clone. The V call is TRBV28, the J call TRBJ1-5; a possible D gene is TRBD1 (6 bases). Between the trimmed V and J ends, which lost 5 bases and 3 bases, there was a span of 14 bases. This CDR3 region has 15 residues. Per germline, CDR1 MDHEN and CDR2 SYDVKM. In DNA form, the CDR3 reads TGTGCCAGCAGTGCCACGACAGGACCCAATCAGCCCCAGCATTTT. This sequence encodes CASSATTGPNQPQHF.

The CDR3 DNA reads as TGTGCCATCAAACCGGGACTAGCGGGAGGCCCGGCTAGCACAGATACGCAGTATTTT. It encodes CAIKPGLAGGPASTDTQYF. The chain has TRBV10-3 and TRBJ2-3; 15 positions match TRBD2. The CDR3 length is 19 residues. Germline V gives CDR1 ENHRY, CDR2 SYGVKD. Unmatched junction bases numbered 11, after V lost 7 bases and J lost 0 bases.

This clone was seen just once. The chain employs TRBV5-1 and TRBJ2-1, with TRBD2 as a possible D gene (6 bases). The CDR3 spans 12 residues. Germline CDR1 and CDR2: SGHRS and YFSETQ. Trimming pared 3 bases from V and 11 bases from J, leaving 12 bases between. The CDR3 sequence is CASSSGLQQQFF. Written as DNA, the CDR3 is TGCGCCAGCAGCTCGGGACTCCAACAGCAGTTCTTC.